This TCR beta chain was captured by sequencing in a study of shared clonotypes between healthy human individuals. Clones were sequenced by immunoSEQ multiplex PCR, and TCRdb holds only the in-frame ones, with some missing. The sample records some 660,000 clones, around four fifths being singletons. V was pared by 4 bases and J by 8 bases, with 5 bases of the junction left unmatched. CDR3 size: 15 residues. The germline CDR1 and CDR2 sequences are SGHDN and FVKESK. V and J are TRBV14 and TRBJ2-1; TRBD2 matches at 13 bases. This clonotype was obtained from a woman between 25 and 40 years old in good health. Material for sequencing was memory CD4+ T cells sorted from blood. Subset indicated: CD45RA-negative fraction. Here the CDR3 reads CASSRRLAGGHEQFF. The CDR3 region has the DNA TGTGCCAGCAGCCGCAGACTAGCGGGAGGACATGAGCAGTTCTTC.